This TCR beta chain was recorded in a study of beta chain features in type 1 diabetes. Study at large: All samples together contributed approximately 100 million sorted cells for examination. Overall study findings and caveats: In all four CD4+ subsets, TCRB CDR3 length was significantly, moderately reduced in type 1 diabetes.

Every donor provided one heparinised blood draw, which averaged around 110 mL. This clone was counted only a few times. Its antigen is currently unknown. The CDR3 has 11 residues. The germline V gene has CDR1 DFQATT and CDR2 SNEGSKA (reference sequence). V lost 3 bases and J lost 5, with 4 bases in between. The investigators reverse transcribed all of the isolated RNA, so they sequenced expressed TCRB transcripts. Generated by immunoSEQ multiplex PCR, the TCRdb table keeps only in-frame clones and is missing some. There are about 240,000 clones in the sample; more than 11% occur only once, and roughly 0.019% lies in the top ten.

Input material: naive CD4+ T cells from blood. The chain joins TRBV20-1 to TRBJ1-4; D unresolved. The sequence derives from a man aged 30 to 45 with type 1 diabetes. CDR3 residues: CSARANEKLFF. In nucleotides, the CDR3 is TGCAGTGCTAGGGCCAATGAAAAACTGTTTTTT.